The 28 T cell receptor beta chains below were found in one sample sequenced in a study of T cell responses to AZD1222 COVID-19 vaccine. Sequenced by immunoSEQ multiplex PCR; TCRdb stores in-frame clones only, minus some. This table holds 140,000 to 150,000 clones, roughly nine tenths found once. The sample consisted of peripheral blood, taken 28 days after the second AZD1222 dose. The source of these receptors is an adult who received the AZD1222 COVID-19 vaccine.

There are a few counts of this clone. This rearrangement joins TRBV2 to TRBJ1-2, with D tentatively TRBD1 (6 bases). The CDR3 runs to 13 residues. V lost 3 bases to trimming and J lost 7 bases, with 12 bases between them. Germline CDR1 is SNHLY and CDR2 is FYNNEI. CDR3 residues: CASSEQGPSGYTF. The CDR3 DNA sequence: TGTGCCAGCAGTGAGCAGGGGCCTAGTGGCTACACCTTC.

This chain uses TRBV10-3 with TRBJ1-2; TRBD1 matches 7 bases. This CDR3 has 11 amino acids. After removal of 6 bases from V and 7 bases from J, the junction contained 2 bases not matched to a gene. Per germline, CDR1 ENHRY and CDR2 SYGVKD. The CDR3 spells CAIRGGGGYTF. The DNA for the CDR3 is TGTGCCATCAGAGGGGGCGGTGGCTACACCTTC.

The V call is TRBV27, the J call TRBJ1-1; the D gene is possibly TRBD1 (6 bases). CDR1 MNHEY and CDR2 SMNVEV come from the germline V gene (reference sequence). This CDR3 comprises 14 residues. Between the trimmed V and J ends, which lost 3 bases and 6 bases, there was a span of 14 bases. CDR3 in DNA: TGTGCCAGCAGTTTTTCAGGGGAATGGCCTGAAGCTTTCTTT. Translating it yields CASSFSGEWPEAFF.

This clone was seen once. This chain connects TRBV5-1 to TRBJ2-1, with D hard to call. The length of the CDR3 is 12 residues. Between the trimmed V and J ends, which lost 4 bases and 8 bases, there was a span of 10 bases. CDR1 is SGHRS and CDR2 is YFSETQ in the germline V gene. CDR3 sequence: CASSVQRDEQFF. CDR3 coding DNA: TGCGCCAGCAGCGTACAACGGGATGAGCAGTTCTTC.

The V call is TRBV6-5, the J call TRBJ1-5; the D is unclear. Trimming left V 7 bases short and J 3 bases short, with 13 bases between. This CDR3 region has 14 residues. Germline V lookup: CDR1 MNHEY, CDR2 SVGAGI. CDR3 sequence (DNA): TGTGCCAGCACTGGATTGGGCCCCAATCAGCCCCAGCATTTT. Encoded protein: CASTGLGPNQPQHF.

This clone was counted only a few times. The chain joins TRBV4-3 to TRBJ2-7, with D unclear. The V end was cut by 2 bases, the J end by 3 bases, with 8 bases between. The germline CDR1 and CDR2 sequences are LGHNA and YSLEER. The CDR3 consists of 13 residues. For the CDR3, the DNA is TGCGCCAGCAGCCAAACGGGCCGCTACGAGCAGTACTTC. This codes for CASSQTGRYEQYF.

This chain connects TRBV11-3 to TRBJ2-7; TRBD2 matches at 8 bases. CDR1 and CDR2 (germline): SGHNT, YENEEA. V dropped 6 bases and J dropped 4; count of bases not matched to a gene: 11. The CDR3 runs 15 residues. CDR3 nucleotide sequence: TGTGCCAGCAGTTCCCTGGCGGGAGGCCCGTACGAGCAGTACTTC. It codes for CASSSLAGGPYEQYF.

This clone was seen once. This chain uses TRBV29-1 with TRBJ1-1; 7 bases fit TRBD1. From germline, CDR1 is SQVTM and CDR2 ANQGSEA. The CDR3 is 13 amino acids. V gave up 6 bases and J gave up 0 bases; unmatched junction bases: 4. The CDR3 loop is CSVGQLMNTEAFF. For the CDR3, the DNA is TGCAGCGTGGGACAGCTAATGAACACTGAAGCTTTCTTT.

V is TRBV7-2 and J is TRBJ1-6; TRBD1 is a possible D gene (6 bases). CDR1 is SGHTA, CDR2 FQGNSA, per germline. Trimming shortened V by 3 bases and J by 10 bases, and 16 bases separated the two germline ends. The CDR3 spans 15 residues. The CDR3 bases are TGTGCCAGCAGCTTGAGAGACAGGTTTAAGTCACCCCTCCACTTT. Encoded protein: CASSLRDRFKSPLHF.

On this clone: At one end the junction does not follow the germline gene, possibly because of a read error. The V call is TRBV15, the J call TRBJ2-3; 7 bases agree with TRBD1. The V gene's germline CDR1 is LNHNV and CDR2 YYDKDF (reference sequence). The CDR3 runs 14 residues. The CDR3 coding sequence is TGTGCCATCTCTACTGGGGTCGGGACAGCTACGCAGTATTTT. This sequence encodes CAISTGVGTATQYF.

The rearrangement joins TRBV30 to TRBJ2-7; 8 positions agree with TRBD1. This CDR3 spans 13 amino acids. CDR1 and CDR2 (germline): GTSNPN, SVGIG (reference sequence). Unmatched junction bases numbered 5, after V lost 2 bases and J lost 5 bases. The CDR3 protein is CAWSSDRGHEQYF. DNA for the CDR3: TGTGCCTGGAGTTCAGACAGGGGACACGAGCAGTACTTC.

The chain combines TRBV4-2 with TRBJ2-1; 7 bases fit TRBD1. Germline CDR1 LGHNA, CDR2 YNFKEQ. After removal of 7 bases from V and 4 bases from J, the junction contained 7 bases not matched to a gene. This CDR3 spans 14 amino acids. The CDR3 is CASNQVGQYNEQFF. In DNA form, the CDR3 reads TGTGCCAGCAACCAGGTGGGACAGTACAATGAGCAGTTCTTC.

This chain connects TRBV21-1 to TRBJ1-6. TRBV21-1 constitutes a pseudogene. This CDR3 has 17 amino acids. The CDR3 nucleotides read TGTGCCAGCAGCAAACCCGAGGGGTCCTCCTATAATTCACCCCTCCACTTT. Its translation: CASSKPEGSSYNSPLHF.

About this clone itself: Other DNA sequences within the sample encode an identical CDR3. The chain links TRBV6-5 to TRBJ2-3, with 7 nucleotides matching TRBD1. Germline loops: CDR1 MNHEY, CDR2 SVGAGI. The length of the CDR3 is 14 residues. V lost 5 bases and J lost 3; bases outside the gene matches: 5. Here the CDR3 DNA reads TGTGCCAGCAGTCGGACAGGCTCTACAGATACGCAGTATTTT. As protein: CASSRTGSTDTQYF.

The CDR3 nucleotides read TGTGCCAGCAGCTTGTATTGGACAGCAAATAACAATGAGCAGTTCTTC. This gives the protein CASSLYWTANNNEQFF. This sequence joins TRBV5-8 and TRBJ2-1; the D gene is possibly TRBD1 (6 bases). CDR1 is SGHTS and CDR2 is YDEGEE in the germline V gene. The CDR3 covers 16 residues. V was clipped by 1 base and J by 5 bases, with 16 bases between them.

The chain links TRBV7-8 to TRBJ1-2, with D tentatively TRBD1 (5 bases). V lost 1 base and J 6 bases, leaving 9 bases between the germline ends. This CDR3 is 13 amino acids long. CDR1 is SGHVS and CDR2 is FQNEAQ in the germline V gene. The CDR3 protein is CASSLGGTDGYTF. The CDR3 DNA follows: TGTGCCAGCAGCTTAGGGGGGACGGATGGCTACACCTTC.

This sequence joins TRBV2 and TRBJ2-3; D is unclear. There are 14 residues in the CDR3. Between the trimmed V and J ends, which lost 6 bases and 2 bases, there was a span of 12 bases. CDR1 and CDR2 (germline): SNHLY, FYNNEI. The CDR3 loop is CASRETRNTDTQYF. The CDR3 nucleotides read TGTGCCAGCAGAGAGACAAGAAACACAGATACGCAGTATTTT. The full variable domain, its missing parts supplied by reference TRBV2 and TRBJ2-3, is EPEVTQTPSHQVTQMGQEVILRCVPISNHLYFYWYRQILGQKVEFLVSFYNNEISEKSEIFDDQFSVERPDGSNFTLKIRSTKLEDSAMYFCASRETRNTDTQYFGPGTRLTVL.

This chain connects TRBV5-6 to TRBJ2-5; D unclear. The V and J ends lost 2 bases and 5 bases respectively, with 4 bases between them. Germline-derived CDR1 and CDR2 are SGHDT and YYEEEE. The CDR3 spans 11 residues. The CDR3 nucleotides read TGTGCCAGCAGCTTTTCGGAGACCCAGTACTTC. It translates to CASSFSETQYF.

Concerning this clone itself: Relative to the germline gene, one junction end is altered; a read error may explain this. The chain joins TRBV5-1 to TRBJ1-1, with a weak D call TRBD1 (6 bases). From germline, CDR1 is SGHRS and CDR2 YFSETQ. This CDR3 is 14 amino acids long. Here the CDR3 reads CASSSGQPNTEASF. In DNA form, the CDR3 reads TGCGCCAGCAGCTCTGGACAGCCGAACACTGAAGCTTCCTTT.

This chain uses TRBV7-2 with TRBJ2-7, with 9 bases identical to TRBD2. The CDR3 contains 15 residues. CDR1 and CDR2 (germline): SGHTA, FQGNSA. The ends lost 5 bases at V and 6 bases at J; junction bases unmatched: 11. CDR3 residues: CASSPQPGLASEQYF. DNA for the CDR3: TGTGCCAGCAGCCCGCAACCGGGACTAGCTAGCGAGCAGTACTTC.

This rearrangement joins TRBV18 to TRBJ2-3; 8 positions agree with TRBD2. The CDR3 covers 17 residues. V lost 3 bases to trimming and J lost 2 bases; unmatched junction nucleotides: 10. Germline CDR1 reads KGHSH; CDR2 reads LQKENI. CDR3 sequence: CASSPLLGLGVTDTQYF. In DNA form, the CDR3 reads TGTGCCAGCTCACCTTTGTTGGGACTAGGGGTCACAGATACGCAGTATTTT. Drawing the rest from reference TRBV18 and TRBJ2-3, the complete variable domain is NAGVMQNPRHLVRRRGQEARLRCSPMKGHSHVYWYRQLPEEGLKFMVYLQKENIIDESGMPKERFSAEFPKEGPSILRIQQVVRGDSAAYFCASSPLLGLGVTDTQYFGPGTRLTVL.

The V call is TRBV30, the J call TRBJ1-1, with D tentatively TRBD1 (6 bases). Trimming left V 4 bases short and J 3 bases short, with 9 bases between. Germline V gene lookup returns CDR1 GTSNPN and CDR2 SVGIG (reference sequence). This CDR3 is built from 12 residues. CDR3 DNA sequence: TGTGCCTGGACCACAGGGTACACTGAAGCTTTCTTT. Residues: CAWTTGYTEAFF.

The gene calls are TRBV5-1 and TRBJ2-3; 7 bases fit TRBD2. The CDR3 consists of 15 residues. Germline CDR1 reads SGHRS; CDR2 reads YFSETQ. The V gene end was trimmed by 0 bases and the J gene end by 2 bases; junction bases not matched to a gene: 3. CDR3 sequence reads: CASSLGGGDTDTQYF. The CDR3 coding sequence is TGCGCCAGCAGCTTGGGTGGGGGGGACACAGATACGCAGTATTTT.

The chain is built from TRBV18 and TRBJ1-1, with 7 positions matching TRBD1. V was pared by 1 base and J by 0 bases, with 2 bases of the junction left unmatched. This CDR3 has 15 residues. CDR1 is KGHSH and CDR2 is LQKENI in the germline V gene. CDR3 region: CASSPRDRMNTEAFF. The CDR3 bases are TGTGCCAGCTCACCACGGGACAGAATGAACACTGAAGCTTTCTTT.

The chain combines TRBV7-3 with TRBJ2-1, with 9 bases that match TRBD2. Unmatched junction bases numbered 9, after V lost 4 bases and J lost 5 bases. Germline lookup yields CDR1 SGHTA and CDR2 FQGTGA. CDR3 length: 16 amino acids. The CDR3, as DNA: TGTGCCAGCAGCTCACAACTAGCGGGCCCCAACAATGAGCAGTTCTTC. Its translation: CASSSQLAGPNNEQFF. Looking up the rest from reference TRBV7-3 and TRBJ2-1 gives the full variable domain: GAGVSQTPSNKVTEKGKYVELRCDPISGHTALYWYRQSLGQGPEFLIYFQGTGAADDSGLPNDRFFAVRPEGSVSTLKIQRTERGDSAVYLCASSSQLAGPNNEQFFGPGTRLTVL.

CDR3 sequence: CASSPGQGEDSPLHF. The CDR3 nucleotides are TGTGCCAGTAGCCCCGGACAGGGGGAGGATTCACCCCTCCACTTT. J is TRBJ1-6 and V is TRBV19; TRBD1 aligns across 10 bases. The germline V gene has CDR1 LNHDA and CDR2 SQIVND (reference sequence). Trimming removed 6 bases from V and 8 bases from J; junction bases left unmatched: 7. The CDR3 covers 15 residues. The variable domain in full, completed from reference TRBV19 and TRBJ1-6, reads DGGITQSPKYLFRKEGQNVTLSCEQNLNHDAMYWYRQDPGQGLRLIYYSQIVNDFQKGDIAEGYSVSREKKESFPLTVTSAQKNPTAFYLCASSPGQGEDSPLHFGNGTRLTVT.

This chain links TRBV20-1 with TRBJ2-3; D is possibly TRBD2 (6 bases). Germline V CDR1 and CDR2: DFQATT, SNEGSKA (reference sequence). Between the trimmed V and J ends, which lost 3 bases and 6 bases, there was a span of 13 bases. This CDR3 has 13 amino acids. CDR3 sequence: CSASPGSPDTQYF. CDR3 DNA: TGCAGTGCTAGTCCCGGGAGTCCGGATACGCAGTATTTT.

CDR3 coding DNA: TGTGCCAGCAGCCGCAGGACAGCAGCATACGAGCAGTACTTC. Its translation is CASSRRTAAYEQYF. The rearrangement links TRBV3-1 (or the pseudogene TRBV3-2) to TRBJ2-7; weak D call: TRBD1 (6 bases). Trimming took off 4 bases at V and 4 bases at J, with 14 bases between the two ends. The CDR3 is 14 amino acids. The germline gives CDR1 LGHDT, CDR2 YNNKEL (reference sequence).